This T cell receptor (beta chain) stems from a study of regulatory T cells in long-lasting Graves disease (dated by TCRdb to the early 2020s). Regarding the complete study: Persistent Graves' disease was defined as persistently positive TSH receptor autoantibodies together with antithyroid drug treatment for over 5 years. This study used TCR sequencing and RNA sequencing of peripheral blood to compare persistent Graves' disease patients against newly diagnosed Graves' disease patients. The study was registered as a clinical trial and conducted in China. A total of some 35 samples underwent TCR sequencing, from roughly 13 patients with persistent Graves' disease and roughly 20 patients with newly diagnosed Graves' disease. Persistent Graves' disease patients in the clinical cohort had taken antithyroid drugs for approximately 9.5 years on average. The study at large found these results: Compared with newly diagnosed patients, patients with persistent Graves' disease had lower TCR Shannon entropy and fewer highly expanded clones, which suggests clonal expansion. The authors noted that the small sample size was a limitation that may lower accuracy. TRBV28, TRBJ1-2 and TRBJ2-5 were preferentially used in persistent disease, while TRBV20-1 and TRBJ2-1 were favored in newly diagnosed disease. Persistent patients shared more public clonotypes among themselves (2,741) than newly diagnosed patients did (more than 950). Peripheral blood alone was examined, since thyroid tissue, which constituted the primary lesion, could not be accessed. Sequencing and analysis were restricted to the TCR beta chain.

The library was made by multiplex PCR. The reads were generated on an Illumina HiSeq 4000. To build TCR beta libraries, CDR3 regions were amplified by Arm-PCR using iRepertoire HTBI primers. Gel purification was performed on PCR products prior to sequencing. Processing in the source paper ran as follows. Across samples, 55 to 80 TRBV and 12 to 15 TRBJ segments were identified and used for gene usage analysis of CDR3 amino acid clonotypes. COPE and FqMerger were used to merge the filtered high-quality paired reads into contigs. BLAST was used to align contigs to the IMGT TRBV, TRBD and TRBJ reference genes, and CDR3 was defined following IMGT. Highly expanded clones were defined as clonotypes with a frequency above 0.1%. Repertoire diversity was measured by Shannon entropy, and V-J evenness by the Gini coefficient. Public clonotypes were defined as clonotypes shared by more than one individual. TCRdb ran its own pipeline on the public reads, namely fastp trimming at Q25 and MiXCR clone calling, and kept in-frame beta chains. Each entry is one CDR3 protein sequence, shown with its most common DNA and genes. The V and J calls and clone size are TCRdb's, not the authors'. Present in this sample are around 400,000 distinct CDR3 sequences, around a fifth of which were seen just once. The top ten hold more than 13% of the sample.

Clipping removes 5 bases from V and 4 bases from J, with 11 as the unmatched junction base count. The CDR3 sequence holds 15 residues, the cysteine and phenylalanine included. Solely the CDR3 DNA is kept, with 45 bases framed from the first base. CDR1 and CDR2 were assigned from the germline V gene as MDHEN and SYDVKM. This clonotype was found many times. Which antigen it targets is not known. One base away there is no much larger clone; base qualities are not given. What the time point label conveys for this sample: persistent/refractory GD, antithyroid drugs over 5 years with positive TRAb. For both TCR sequencing and RNA sequencing, RNA was extracted from PBMCs in TRIzol. Graves' disease was diagnosed according to American Thyroid Association guidelines. Patients for the study were recruited at an endocrinology department in Xi'an, China. Each patient gave approximately 9 milliliters of peripheral blood, collected in an EDTA anticoagulant tube. Ficoll Paque Plus density gradient separation was used to isolate PBMCs, and no further T cell sorting was done. An Agilent 2100 Bioanalyzer and agarose gel were used to check RNA quality, while a NanoDrop 2000 measured RNA concentration.

This TCR came from a female donor with Graves disease. The receptor chain draws on TRBV28 and TRBJ2-7, with 7 junctional bases fitting TRBD1. Source: peripheral blood mononuclear cells (PBMCs), taken when the disease was refractory, from a patient treated with antithyroid drugs. The DNA sequence follows: TGTGCCAGCAGTAAACCTAACAGGGGAGAATACGAGCAGTACTTC. This gives the protein CASSKPNRGEYEQYF. The full variable domain, completed from the reference TRBV28 and TRBJ2-7 proteins outside the CDR3, reads DVKVTQSSRYLVKRTGEKVFLECVQDMDHENMFWYRQDPGLGLRLIYFSYDVKMKEKGDIPEGYSVSREKKERFSLILESASTNQTSMYLCASSKPNRGEYEQYFGPGTRLTVT.